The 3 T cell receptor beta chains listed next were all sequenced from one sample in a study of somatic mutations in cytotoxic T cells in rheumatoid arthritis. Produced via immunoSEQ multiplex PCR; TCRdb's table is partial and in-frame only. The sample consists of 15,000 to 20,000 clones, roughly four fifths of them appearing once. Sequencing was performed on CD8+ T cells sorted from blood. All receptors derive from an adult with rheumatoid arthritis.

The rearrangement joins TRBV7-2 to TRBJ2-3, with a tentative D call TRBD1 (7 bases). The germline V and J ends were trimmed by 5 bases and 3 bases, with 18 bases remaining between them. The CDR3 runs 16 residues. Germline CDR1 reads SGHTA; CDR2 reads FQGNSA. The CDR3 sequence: CASSPPWTGGTDTQYF. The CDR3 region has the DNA TGTGCCAGCAGCCCCCCCTGGACAGGAGGGACAGATACGCAGTATTTT.

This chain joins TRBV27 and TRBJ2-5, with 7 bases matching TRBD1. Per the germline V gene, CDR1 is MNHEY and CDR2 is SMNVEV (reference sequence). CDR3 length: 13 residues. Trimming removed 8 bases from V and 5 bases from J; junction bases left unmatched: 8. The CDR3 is CASAGDRDETQYF. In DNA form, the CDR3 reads TGTGCCAGCGCGGGTGACAGGGATGAGACCCAGTACTTC.

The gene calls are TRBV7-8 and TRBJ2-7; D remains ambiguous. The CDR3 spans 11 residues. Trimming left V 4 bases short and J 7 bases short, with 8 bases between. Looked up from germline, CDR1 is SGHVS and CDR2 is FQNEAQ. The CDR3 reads CASSSPWEQYF. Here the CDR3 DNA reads TGTGCCAGCAGCTCCCCTTGGGAGCAGTACTTC.